What follows describes a single T cell receptor beta chain. Its antigen is still unknown. The CDR3 totals 14 residues. The V end lost 9 bases, the J end lost 3 bases, and 17 bases lay between the germline ends. This specimen belongs to a study of blood T cells in healthy people across ages. Across the study: Using template switching, researchers captured about one barcoded beta molecule for each two T cells.

Primed by a sample-barcoded 5' primer and a J-beta primer mix, a second PCR proceeded for roughly 6 to 12 cycles. TCRdb reprocessed the 5' RACE reads with MiXCR, giving one entry per CDR3 protein. The sample carries a few hundred thousand distinct CDR3 sequences, roughly half recorded once. Study-level results: Per million T cells, TCR beta diversity dropped about linearly as age rose. Higher diversity and more naive CD4+ cells were features of long-lived donors, compared to aged donors.

V gene TRBV12-3 or TRBV12-4 combines with J gene TRBJ2-5; D may be TRBD1 (5 bases). The sequencing input was blood. This sequence originates from a man aged 60-69 years in good health. The CDR3 DNA is TGTGCCAGTGGGATTACGACAGCGAAAGAGACCCAGTACTTC. It specifies CASGITTAKETQYF.